One sample yielded the 4 T cell receptor beta chains listed below, sequenced in a study of blood T cell repertoires in COVID-19. The table came from immunoSEQ multiplex PCR; TCRdb's copy has only in-frame clones and leaves some out. The sample consists of some 270,000 clones, approximately 85% of them appearing once. Source material: peripheral blood. These receptors all come from a woman between 65 and 79 years old with acute or convalescent COVID-19.

This clone has more than one count but fewer than ten. This chain links TRBV12-3 or TRBV12-4 with TRBJ2-7, with D hard to call. Trimming shortened V by 0 bases and J by 7 bases, and 10 bases separated the two germline ends. The CDR3 is 13 residues long. In nucleotides, the CDR3 is TGTGCCAGCAGTTTAGCGCACCTGAGTGAGCAGTACTTC. Protein sequence: CASSLAHLSEQYF.

This sequence joins TRBV2 and TRBJ2-5, with TRBD1 as a possible D gene (6 bases). The V gene's germline CDR1 is SNHLY and CDR2 FYNNEI. Between the trimmed V and J ends, which lost 1 base and 0 bases, there was a span of 12 bases. The CDR3 contains 16 residues. The chain's CDR3 is CASSEGSRGNQETQYF. The CDR3 bases are TGTGCCAGCAGTGAAGGGTCTAGGGGGAACCAAGAGACCCAGTACTTC.

V gene TRBV30 combines with J gene TRBJ2-3, with D perhaps TRBD2 (6 bases). V shed 1 base and J shed 1 base, with 6 bases lying between them. The germline gives CDR1 GTSNPN, CDR2 SVGIG (reference sequence). The CDR3 has 13 residues. The CDR3 reads CAWSAGGTDTQYF. CDR3 coding DNA: TGTGCCTGGAGTGCGGGGGGCACAGATACGCAGTATTTT.

CDR3 in amino acids: CAWSKGWSEQYF. For the CDR3, the DNA is TGTGCCTGGAGTAAAGGATGGAGCGAGCAGTACTTC. This chain links TRBV30 with TRBJ2-7, with D hard to call. V was shortened by 2 bases and J by 6 bases, with 11 bases between the two germline ends. This CDR3 contains 12 residues. Germline lookup yields CDR1 GTSNPN and CDR2 SVGIG (reference sequence).